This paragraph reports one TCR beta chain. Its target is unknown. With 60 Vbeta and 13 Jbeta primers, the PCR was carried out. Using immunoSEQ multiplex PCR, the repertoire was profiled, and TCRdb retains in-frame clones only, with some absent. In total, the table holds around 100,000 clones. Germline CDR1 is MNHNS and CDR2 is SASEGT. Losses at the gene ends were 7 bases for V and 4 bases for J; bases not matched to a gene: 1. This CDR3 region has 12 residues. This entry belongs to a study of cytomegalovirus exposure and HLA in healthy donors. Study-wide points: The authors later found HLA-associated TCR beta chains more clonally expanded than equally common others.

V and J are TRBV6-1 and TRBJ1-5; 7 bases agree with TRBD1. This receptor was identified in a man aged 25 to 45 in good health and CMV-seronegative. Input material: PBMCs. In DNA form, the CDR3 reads TGTGCCAGCACCAGGGGGAATCAGCCCCAGCATTTT. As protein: CASTRGNQPQHF.